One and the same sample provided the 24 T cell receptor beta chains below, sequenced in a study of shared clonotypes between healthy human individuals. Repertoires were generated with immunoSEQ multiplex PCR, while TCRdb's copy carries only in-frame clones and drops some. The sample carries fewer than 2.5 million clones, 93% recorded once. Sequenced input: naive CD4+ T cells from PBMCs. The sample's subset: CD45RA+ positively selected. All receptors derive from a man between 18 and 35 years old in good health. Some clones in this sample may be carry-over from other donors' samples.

The CDR3 loop reads CASSFGGVRNNEQFF. Written as DNA, the CDR3 is TGCGCCAGCAGCTTCGGAGGGGTTAGAAACAATGAGCAGTTCTTC. The gene calls are TRBV5-1 and TRBJ2-1, with D possibly TRBD2 on 6 matching bases. The CDR3 consists of 15 residues. V was cut by 2 bases and J by 5 bases, with 14 bases left in between. Looked up from germline, CDR1 is SGHRS and CDR2 is YFSETQ.

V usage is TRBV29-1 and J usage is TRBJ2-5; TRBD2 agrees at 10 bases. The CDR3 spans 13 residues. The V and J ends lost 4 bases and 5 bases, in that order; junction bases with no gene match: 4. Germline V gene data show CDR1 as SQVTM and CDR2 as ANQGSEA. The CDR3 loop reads CSVVIAGGETQYF. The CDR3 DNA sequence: TGCAGCGTTGTAATAGCGGGAGGTGAGACCCAGTACTTC. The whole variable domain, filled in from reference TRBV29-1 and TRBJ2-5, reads SAVISQKPSRDICQRGTSLTIQCQVDSQVTMMFWYRQQPGQSLTLIATANQGSEATYESGFVIDKFPISRPNLTFSTLTVSNMSPEDSSIYLCSVVIAGGETQYFGPGTRLLVL.

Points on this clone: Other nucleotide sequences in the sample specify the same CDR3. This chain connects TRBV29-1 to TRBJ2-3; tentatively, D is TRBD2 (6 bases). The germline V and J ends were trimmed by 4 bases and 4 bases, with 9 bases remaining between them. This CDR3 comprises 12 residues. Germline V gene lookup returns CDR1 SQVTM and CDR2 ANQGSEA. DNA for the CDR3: TGCAGCGTTGCTTCGGGAGCAGATACGCAGTATTTT. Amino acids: CSVASGADTQYF.

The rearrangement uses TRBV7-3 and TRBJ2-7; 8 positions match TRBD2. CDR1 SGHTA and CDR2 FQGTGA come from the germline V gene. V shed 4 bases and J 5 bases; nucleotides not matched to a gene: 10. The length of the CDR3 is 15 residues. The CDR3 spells CASSSTAGAVNEQYF. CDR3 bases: TGTGCCAGCAGCTCCACAGCGGGAGCGGTAAACGAGCAGTACTTC.

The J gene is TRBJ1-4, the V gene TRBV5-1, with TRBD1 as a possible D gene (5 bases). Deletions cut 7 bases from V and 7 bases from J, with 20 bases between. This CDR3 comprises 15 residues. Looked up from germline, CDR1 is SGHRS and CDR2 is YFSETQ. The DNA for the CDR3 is TGCGCCAGCTCCCCCTCGGGGCAGGGAGGTGAAAAACTGTTTTTT. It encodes CASSPSGQGGEKLFF.

The chain's CDR3 is CAWSVRRANYGYTF. The CDR3 nucleotides are TGTGCCTGGAGTGTCCGTCGGGCTAACTATGGCTACACCTTC. The V gene is TRBV30, the J gene TRBJ1-2; D is uncertain. From germline, CDR1 is GTSNPN and CDR2 SVGIG (reference sequence). CDR3 length: 14 amino acids. The V and J ends lost 0 bases and 0 bases respectively, with 8 bases between them.

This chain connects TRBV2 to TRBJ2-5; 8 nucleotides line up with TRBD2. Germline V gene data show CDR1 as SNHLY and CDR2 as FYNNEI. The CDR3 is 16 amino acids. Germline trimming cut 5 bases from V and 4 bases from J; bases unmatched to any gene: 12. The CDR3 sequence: CASSTDLAGTLETQYF. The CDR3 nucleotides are TGTGCCAGCAGTACGGACTTAGCGGGGACTTTAGAGACCCAGTACTTC.

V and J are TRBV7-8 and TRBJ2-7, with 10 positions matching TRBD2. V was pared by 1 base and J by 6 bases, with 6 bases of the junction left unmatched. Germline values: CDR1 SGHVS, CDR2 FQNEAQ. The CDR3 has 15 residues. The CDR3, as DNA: TGTGCCAGCAGCTTAGTGTTAGCGGGAGGCCTCGAGCAGTACTTC. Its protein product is CASSLVLAGGLEQYF.

CDR3 residues: CAISAPGVPDTQYF. As DNA, the CDR3 is TGTGCCATCAGTGCCCCAGGGGTGCCAGATACGCAGTATTTT. V gene TRBV10-3 combines with J gene TRBJ2-3; D might be TRBD1 (6 bases). The CDR3 spans 14 residues. V lost 4 bases to trimming and J lost 4 bases, with 12 bases between them. Germline values: CDR1 ENHRY, CDR2 SYGVKD.

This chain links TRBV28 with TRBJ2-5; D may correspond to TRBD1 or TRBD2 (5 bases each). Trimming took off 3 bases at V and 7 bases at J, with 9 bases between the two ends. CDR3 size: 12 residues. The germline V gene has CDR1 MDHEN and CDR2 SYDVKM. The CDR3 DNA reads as TGTGCCAGCAGTTTCGGGGCTGGGACCCAGTACTTC. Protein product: CASSFGAGTQYF.

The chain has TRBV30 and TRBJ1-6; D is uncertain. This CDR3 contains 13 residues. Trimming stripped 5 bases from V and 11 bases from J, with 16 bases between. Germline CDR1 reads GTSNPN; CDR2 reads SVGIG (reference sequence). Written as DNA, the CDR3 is TGTGCCTGGGCGGACCCTCCTGGTCCACCCCTCCACTTT. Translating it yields CAWADPPGPPLHF.

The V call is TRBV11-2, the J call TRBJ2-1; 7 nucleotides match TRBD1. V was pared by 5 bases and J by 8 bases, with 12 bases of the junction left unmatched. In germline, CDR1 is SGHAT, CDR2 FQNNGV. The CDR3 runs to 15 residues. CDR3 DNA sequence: TGTGCCAGCAGCCAAGACAGGGTATCCGGCGATGAGCAGTTCTTC. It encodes CASSQDRVSGDEQFF.

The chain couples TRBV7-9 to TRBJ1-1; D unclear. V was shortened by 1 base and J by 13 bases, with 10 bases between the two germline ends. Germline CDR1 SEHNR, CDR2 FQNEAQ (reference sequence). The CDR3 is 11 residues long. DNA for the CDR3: TGTGCCAGCAGCTTAGGACTGGATGGTTTCTTT. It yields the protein CASSLGLDGFF.

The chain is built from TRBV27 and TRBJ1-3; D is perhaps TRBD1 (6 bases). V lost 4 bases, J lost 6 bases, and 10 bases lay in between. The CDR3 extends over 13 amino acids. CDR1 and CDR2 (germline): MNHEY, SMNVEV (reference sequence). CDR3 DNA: TGTGCCAGCAGTTCACAGGGAACAAACACCATATATTTT. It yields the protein CASSSQGTNTIYF.

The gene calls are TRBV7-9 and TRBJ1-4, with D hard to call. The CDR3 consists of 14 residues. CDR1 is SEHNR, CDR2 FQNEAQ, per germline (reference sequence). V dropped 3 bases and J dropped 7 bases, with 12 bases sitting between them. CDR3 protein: CASSFDSLVEKLFF. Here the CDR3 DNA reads TGTGCCAGCAGCTTTGATAGCTTGGTTGAAAAACTGTTTTTT. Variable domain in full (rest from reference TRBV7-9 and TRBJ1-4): DTGVSQNPRHKITKRGQNVTFRCDPISEHNRLYWYRQTLGQGPEFLTYFQNEAQLEKSRLLSDRFSAERPKGSFSTLEIQRTEQGDSAMYLCASSFDSLVEKLFFGSGTQLSVL.

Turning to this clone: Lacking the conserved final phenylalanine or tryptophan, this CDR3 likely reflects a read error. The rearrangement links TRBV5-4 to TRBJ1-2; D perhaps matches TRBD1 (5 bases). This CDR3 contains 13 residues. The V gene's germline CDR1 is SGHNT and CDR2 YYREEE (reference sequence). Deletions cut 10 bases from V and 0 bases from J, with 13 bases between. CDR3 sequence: CAGWGSANYGYTS. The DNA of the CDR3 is TGTGCCGGTTGGGGGTCAGCTAACTATGGCTACACCTCC.

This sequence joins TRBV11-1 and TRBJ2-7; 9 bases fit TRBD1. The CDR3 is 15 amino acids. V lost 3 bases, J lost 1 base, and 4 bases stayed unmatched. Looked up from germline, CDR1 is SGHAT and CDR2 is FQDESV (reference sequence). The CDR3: CASSFSGQGSYEQYF. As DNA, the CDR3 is TGTGCCAGCAGCTTTTCCGGACAGGGGTCCTACGAGCAGTACTTC. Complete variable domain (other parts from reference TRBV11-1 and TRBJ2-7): EAEVAQSPRYKITEKSQAVAFWCDPISGHATLYWYRQILGQGPELLVQFQDESVVDDSQLPKDRFSAERLKGVDSTLKIQPAELGDSAMYLCASSFSGQGSYEQYFGPGTRLTVT.

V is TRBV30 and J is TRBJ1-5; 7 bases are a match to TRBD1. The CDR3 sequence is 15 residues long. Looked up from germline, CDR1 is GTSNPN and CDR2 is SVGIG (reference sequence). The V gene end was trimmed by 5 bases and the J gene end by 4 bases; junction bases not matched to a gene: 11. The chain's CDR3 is CAWSRPGGWNQPQHF. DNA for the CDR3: TGTGCCTGGTCACGCCCAGGGGGTTGGAATCAGCCCCAGCATTTT.

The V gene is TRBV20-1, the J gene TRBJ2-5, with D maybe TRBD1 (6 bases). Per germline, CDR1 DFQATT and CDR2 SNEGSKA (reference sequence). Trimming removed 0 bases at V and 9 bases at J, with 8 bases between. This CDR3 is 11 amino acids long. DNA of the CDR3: TGCAGTGCTAGAGATCACAGGGCCCAGTACTTC. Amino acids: CSARDHRAQYF.

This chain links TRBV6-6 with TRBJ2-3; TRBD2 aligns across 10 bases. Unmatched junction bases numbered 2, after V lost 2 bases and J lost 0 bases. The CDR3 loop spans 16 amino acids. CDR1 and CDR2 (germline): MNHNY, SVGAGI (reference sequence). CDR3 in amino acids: CASSYRGLASTDTQYF. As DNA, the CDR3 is TGTGCCAGCAGTTACCGGGGACTAGCGAGCACAGATACGCAGTATTTT.

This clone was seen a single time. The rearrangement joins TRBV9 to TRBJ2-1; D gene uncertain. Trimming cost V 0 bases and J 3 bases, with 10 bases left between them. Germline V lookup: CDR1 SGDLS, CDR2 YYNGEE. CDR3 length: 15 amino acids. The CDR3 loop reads CASSVGLPLYNEQFF. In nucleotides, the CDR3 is TGTGCCAGCAGCGTAGGACTGCCCCTCTACAATGAGCAGTTCTTC. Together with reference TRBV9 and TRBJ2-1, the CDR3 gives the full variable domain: DSGVTQTPKHLITATGQRVTLRCSPRSGDLSVYWYQQSLDQGLQFLIQYYNGEERAKGNILERFSAQQFPDLHSELNLSSLELGDSALYFCASSVGLPLYNEQFFGPGTRLTVL.

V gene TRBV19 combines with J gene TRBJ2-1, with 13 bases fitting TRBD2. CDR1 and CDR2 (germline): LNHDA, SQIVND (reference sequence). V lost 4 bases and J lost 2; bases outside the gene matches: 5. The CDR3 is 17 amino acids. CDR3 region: CASSTRLAGGTYNEQFF. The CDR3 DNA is TGTGCCAGTAGTACCCGACTAGCGGGAGGAACCTACAATGAGCAGTTCTTC.

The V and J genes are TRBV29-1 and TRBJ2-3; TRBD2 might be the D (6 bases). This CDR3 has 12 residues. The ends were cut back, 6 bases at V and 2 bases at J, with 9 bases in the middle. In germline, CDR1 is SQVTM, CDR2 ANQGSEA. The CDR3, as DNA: TGCAGCGTCAGGACTATCACAGATACGCAGTATTTT. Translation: CSVRTITDTQYF.

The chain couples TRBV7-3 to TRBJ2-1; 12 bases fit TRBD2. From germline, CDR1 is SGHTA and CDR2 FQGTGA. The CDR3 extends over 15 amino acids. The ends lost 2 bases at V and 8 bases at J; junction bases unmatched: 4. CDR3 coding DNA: TGTGCCAGCAGCTTAGGACTAGCGGGACGGGATGAGCAGTTCTTC. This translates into CASSLGLAGRDEQFF.